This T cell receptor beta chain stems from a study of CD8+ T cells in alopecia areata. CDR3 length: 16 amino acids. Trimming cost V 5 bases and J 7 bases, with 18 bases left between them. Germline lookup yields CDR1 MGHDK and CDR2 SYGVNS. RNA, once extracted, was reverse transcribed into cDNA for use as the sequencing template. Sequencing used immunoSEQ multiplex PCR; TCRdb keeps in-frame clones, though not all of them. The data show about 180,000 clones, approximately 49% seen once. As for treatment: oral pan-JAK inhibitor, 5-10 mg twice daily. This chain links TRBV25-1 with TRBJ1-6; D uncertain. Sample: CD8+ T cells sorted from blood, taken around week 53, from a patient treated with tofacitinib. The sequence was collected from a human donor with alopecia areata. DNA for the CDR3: TGTGCCAGCAGTAAATTAGGGTATCGGGAAAATTCACCCCTCCACTTT. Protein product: CASSKLGYRENSPLHF.